These T cell receptor beta chains were read from a single sample in a study of identical twins. TCRdb re-analysed the 5' RACE reads in MiXCR, keeping a single row per CDR3 protein. The table records approximately 700,000 distinct CDR3 sequences, 5.5% to 7.5% of them present only once. Sequenced sample: naive T cells sorted from blood. These receptors all come from a man aged 18 to 30 in good health. Both conserved end residues are part of each CDR3. D genes are given only for firm matches. Clone sizes are given selectively: once, few, many, or a class where the clone is expanded.

D | size | J | V | DNA | CDR3
TRBD2 | - | TRBJ2-7 | TRBV20-1 | TGCAGTGCTAAAAATAGCGGGAGCCGGCAAGAGCAGTACTTC | CSAKNSGSRQEQYF
- | many | TRBJ2-3 | TRBV12-3/TRBV12-4 | TGTGCCAGCAGTTCCGGGGACTGGGCGCAGTATTTT | CASSSGDWAQYF
TRBD1 | - | TRBJ2-3 | TRBV6-1 | TGTGCCAGCGGCCCGACAGGGGGTAATCCAGATACGCAGTATTTT | CASGPTGGNPDTQYF
TRBD2 | many | TRBJ2-1 | TRBV5-1 | TGCGCCAGCAGCTCGACTAGCGGGGTTAATGAGCAGTTCTTC | CASSSTSGVNEQFF
- | many | TRBJ2-1 | TRBV24-1 | TGTGCCACCAGTGCCACAGGGAATGAGCAGTTCTTC | CATSATGNEQFF
TRBD1 | few | TRBJ1-2 | TRBV28 | TGTGCCAGCAGTCCCCCTACAGGGGGCGAAGGTGGCTACACCTTC | CASSPPTGGEGGYTF
- | many | TRBJ1-2 | TRBV6-2/TRBV6-3 | TGTGCCAGCAGCCAGGCTAACTATGGCTACACCTTC | CASSQANYGYTF
- | many | TRBJ2-3 | TRBV20-1 | TGCAGTGCTAGAGATCTTCCGGCGGCTAGCACAGATACGCAGTATTTT | CSARDLPAASTDTQYF
- | few | TRBJ1-1 | TRBV12-3/TRBV12-4 | TGTGCCAGCAGTTGGGCAGGACCTAGGGACACTGAAGCTTTCTTT | CASSWAGPRDTEAFF
TRBD2 | many | TRBJ2-1 | TRBV12-3/TRBV12-4 | TGTGCCAGCATGGCGGGAGCCTTTTCGATACCCTACAATGAGCAGTTCTTC | CASMAGAFSIPYNEQFF
TRBD1 | many | TRBJ1-2 | TRBV4-3 | TGCGCCAGCAGCCAAGATAGTACAGGGGGTAATGGCTACACCTTC | CASSQDSTGGNGYTF
- | many | TRBJ2-1 | TRBV29-1 | TGCAGCGTTGGGAGGGGGGGGCTGACGCGCAGCAATGAGCAGTTCTTC | CSVGRGGLTRSNEQFF
TRBD1 | many | TRBJ2-2 | TRBV12-3/TRBV12-4 | TGTGCCAGCAGACTATCCGGGACAGGAACGAACACCGGGGAGCTGTTTTTT | CASRLSGTGTNTGELFF
TRBD2 | many | TRBJ2-1 | TRBV11-2 | TGTGCCAGCAGCGGGGGGACTAGCGGGATCCATGAGCAGTTCTTC | CASSGGTSGIHEQFF
TRBD2 | many | TRBJ2-5 | TRBV29-1 | TGCAGCGTTGATCCGCTAGCGGGAGTGACCCAGTACTTC | CSVDPLAGVTQYF
- | - | TRBJ1-3 | TRBV12-3/TRBV12-4 | TGTGCCAGCACCAAAGGACATAGCTCTGGAAACACCATATATTTT | CASTKGHSSGNTIYF
TRBD2 | many | TRBJ2-4 | TRBV10-3 | TGTGCCATCAGTGAGTTAGCGGGAGAAAACATTCAGTACTTC | CAISELAGENIQYF
TRBD2 | many | TRBJ2-7 | TRBV6-5 | TGTGCCAGCAGTTCCGGGACTAGCGGGAGTGCCCCCTACGAGCAGTACTTC | CASSSGTSGSAPYEQYF
- | many | TRBJ2-6 | TRBV12-3/TRBV12-4 | TGTGCCAGCAGTTTATCAATGGGGGGCAGTGGGGCCAACGTCCTGACTTTC | CASSLSMGGSGANVLTF
- | many | TRBJ2-6 | TRBV12-3/TRBV12-4 | TGTGCCAGCACGAGGCGAGTTAGGGCCAACGTCCTGACTTTC | CASTRRVRANVLTF
- | many | TRBJ1-5 | TRBV7-2 | TGTGCCAGCAGCTTAGAGTCCCGAAATCAGCCCCAGCATTTT | CASSLESRNQPQHF
TRBD1 | - | TRBJ1-5 | TRBV4-3 | TGCGCCAGCAGCCAAGATTTAGGGACAGAGATAAATCAGCCCCAGCATTTT | CASSQDLGTEINQPQHF
- | many | TRBJ2-1 | TRBV7-6 | TGTGCCAGCAGCTTAGTACGGGGGAGCTCCTACAATGAGCAGTTCTTC | CASSLVRGSSYNEQFF
- | many | TRBJ2-6 | TRBV9 | TGTGCCAGCAGCGTCCAACAGGGATCTGGGGCCAACGTCCTGACTTTC | CASSVQQGSGANVLTF
TRBD1 | many | TRBJ2-3 | TRBV28 | TGTGCCAGCAGTTATGGGACAGAAGACACAGATACGCAGTATTTT | CASSYGTEDTDTQYF
TRBD2 | few | TRBJ2-3 | TRBV5-1 | TGCGCCAGCACCCCACTAGCGGGAGTAACAGATACGCAGTATTTT | CASTPLAGVTDTQYF
- | few | TRBJ1-1 | TRBV15 | TGTGCCACCAGCAGAGACAGGGTAACGAACACTGAAGCTTTCTTT | CATSRDRVTNTEAFF
- | many | TRBJ2-3 | TRBV29-1 | TGCAGCGTTGACCTAGGTAGCACAGATACGCAGTATTTT | CSVDLGSTDTQYF
- | many | TRBJ2-3 | TRBV9 | TGTGCCAGCTCCGAAGGGCAGAGCGCTCATAGCACAGATACGCAGTATTTT | CASSEGQSAHSTDTQYF
- | many | TRBJ2-5 | TRBV15 | TGTGCCACCAGCGGGAGGACAGGATGGCGAGAGACCCAGTACTTC | CATSGRTGWRETQYF
TRBD2 | - | TRBJ2-5 | TRBV18 | TGTGCCAGCTCACCATTACCGACTAGCTTGAGGGGTGAAGAGACCCAGTACTTC | CASSPLPTSLRGEETQYF
- | many | TRBJ1-1 | TRBV20-1 | TGCAGTGCCTACCTCGCAGGGGACACTGAAGCTTTCTTT | CSAYLAGDTEAFF
- | many | TRBJ2-2 | TRBV4-2 | TGTGCCAGCAGCCCCCAGATGACCGGGGAGCTGTTTTTT | CASSPQMTGELFF
TRBD2 | many | TRBJ2-1 | TRBV3-1 | TGTGCCAGCAGCCAAGATTCTAGCGGGAGGGCCATGGGTGAGCAGTTCTTC | CASSQDSSGRAMGEQFF
- | few | TRBJ2-4 | TRBV30 | TGTGCCTGGAGTGCGTCGAGGTGGACGGGCATTCAGTACTTC | CAWSASRWTGIQYF
- | many | TRBJ1-6 | TRBV20-1 | TGCAGTGCTCAAGGGTTTGAGGATAGTTCACCCCTCCACTTT | CSAQGFEDSSPLHF
TRBD1 | few | TRBJ2-6 | TRBV9 | TGTGCCAGCAGCGTCTCCGGGACAGGGCTCTCTGGGGCCAACGTCCTGACTTTC | CASSVSGTGLSGANVLTF
- | - | TRBJ2-1 | TRBV7-9 | TGTGCCAGCAGCTCGACTGTGCGGGATGAGCAGTTCTTC | CASSSTVRDEQFF
- | few | TRBJ2-5 | TRBV18 | TGTGCCAGCTCACCACCCTTCCAGGAGACCCAGTACTTC | CASSPPFQETQYF
- | few | TRBJ1-4 | TRBV12-3/TRBV12-4 | TGTGCCAGCACGGGAAGGGGCCCGAGCGGGGCTGAAAAACTGTTTTTT | CASTGRGPSGAEKLFF
- | many | TRBJ2-5 | TRBV5-1 | TGTGCCAGCAGCTTAGGGCCAAAAGAGACCCAGTACTTC | CASSLGPKETQYF
TRBD2 | many | TRBJ2-1 | TRBV5-1 | TGCGCCAGCAGCTCAATTAGCGGGATCTCTTACAATGAGCAGTTCTTC | CASSSISGISYNEQFF
- | many | TRBJ1-6 | TRBV12-3/TRBV12-4 | TGTGCCAGCAGTGTAAACTATTCACCCCTCCACTTT | CASSVNYSPLHF
- | few | TRBJ1-5 | TRBV6-2/TRBV6-3 | TGTGCCACCGACGGGGGGCACCAGCCCCAGCATTTT | CATDGGHQPQHF
TRBD2 | few | TRBJ2-1 | TRBV7-2 | TGTGCCAGCACAACTCTAGCGGGAGCCAGTGAGCAGTTCTTC | CASTTLAGASEQFF
- | many | TRBJ2-1 | TRBV20-1 | TGCAGTGCTAGAGATACCCCTCCGTGGCAGTTCTTC | CSARDTPPWQFF
- | few | TRBJ1-6 | TRBV28 | TGTGCCAACCAAAGACCGGGGAATTCACCCCTCCACTTT | CANQRPGNSPLHF
- | many | TRBJ1-3 | TRBV12-5 | TGTGCTAGTGGTTTGCTTTATGGAAACACCATATATTTT | CASGLLYGNTIYF
- | many | TRBJ2-1 | TRBV12-3/TRBV12-4 | TGTGCCAGCACCTCAAACAGGGATCTGGGGTATGAGCAGTTCTTC | CASTSNRDLGYEQFF
TRBD1 | many | TRBJ1-3 | TRBV5-1 | TGCGCCAGCAGCTGGACAGGGGTTCAAGGAAACACCATATATTTT | CASSWTGVQGNTIYF
TRBD2 | many | TRBJ2-3 | TRBV9 | TGTGCCAGCAGTGTGGGGGGGTCCACAGATACGCAGTATTTT | CASSVGGSTDTQYF
- | - | TRBJ1-1 | TRBV6-1 | TGTGCCAGCAGTGATGTTGGACGGGCGGACACTGAAGCTTTCTTT | CASSDVGRADTEAFF
TRBD1 | many | TRBJ2-7 | TRBV5-1 | TGCGCCAGCAGCTTGTTGGGACAGGTCGAGTACGAGCAGTACTTC | CASSLLGQVEYEQYF
TRBD1 | few | TRBJ1-2 | TRBV7-6 | TGTGCCAGCAGCCCGGGACAGGCCGCCTATGGCTACACCTTC | CASSPGQAAYGYTF
- | many | TRBJ1-1 | TRBV5-1 | TGCGCCAGCAGGAGGGAGGAAACTGAAGCTTTCTTT | CASRREETEAFF
- | few | TRBJ2-5 | TRBV7-9 | TGTGCCAGCAGCTTAGGGACAGAACGATGGGGGCAAGAGACCCAGTACTTC | CASSLGTERWGQETQYF
- | many | TRBJ1-2 | TRBV12-3/TRBV12-4 | TGTGCCAGCAGTCGGACTGGGGCTAACTATGGCTACACCTTC | CASSRTGANYGYTF
- | many | TRBJ2-6 | TRBV29-1 | TGCAGCGTTCTTTCCAGTTACTCTGGGGCCAACGTCCTGACTTTC | CSVLSSYSGANVLTF